This TCR beta chain was profiled in a study of OX40 agonist ivuxolimab in advanced cancers. Study-wide context: Treatment of patients was with ivuxolimab, an agonistic anti-OX40 (CD134) antibody.

Concerning this clone itself: Its antigen is not known.

Notes on the study in general: Relative to CD4+, CD8+ T cells held more expanded clones on average. Researchers did not establish what antigens the expanded peripheral T cells target. Some nonresponders additionally presented with little normalized T-cell clonal expansion.

V shed 3 bases and J shed 0 bases, with 9 bases lying between them. The CDR3 sequence is 13 residues long. Germline CDR1 is SQVTM and CDR2 is ANQGSEA. The data were produced by immunoSEQ multiplex PCR, yet TCRdb's version contains in-frame clones alone and is incomplete. The sample lists 75,000 to 95,000 clones, approximately 80% occurring once. Sequenced material: CD4+ or CD8+ T cells sorted from blood, taken in a trial of the OX40 agonist ivuxolimab. J is TRBJ2-7 and V is TRBV29-1; TRBD1 or TRBD2 may be the D gene (5 bases each). The receptor's source is an adult with an advanced solid tumor such as melanoma, head and neck, liver or kidney cancer. The CDR3 nucleotides are TGCAGCGTTGAGCTGGGGGTCTCCTACGAGCAGTACTTC. It codes for CSVELGVSYEQYF.